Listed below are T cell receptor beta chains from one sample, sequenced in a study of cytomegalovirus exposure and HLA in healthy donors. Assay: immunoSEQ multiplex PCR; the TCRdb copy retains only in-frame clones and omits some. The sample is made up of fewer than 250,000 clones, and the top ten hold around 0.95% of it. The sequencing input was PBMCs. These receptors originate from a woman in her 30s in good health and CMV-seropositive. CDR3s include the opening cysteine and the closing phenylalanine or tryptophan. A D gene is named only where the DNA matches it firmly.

CDR3: CASSLTGGDTGELFF
DNA: TGTGCCAGTAGTCTCACAGGGGGGGACACCGGGGAGCTGTTTTTT
D: -
V: TRBV19
J: TRBJ2-2
length: 15

CDR3: CASSVVVYTEAFF
DNA: TGTGCCAGCAGCGTAGTAGTATACACTGAAGCTTTCTTT
D: -
V: TRBV9
J: TRBJ1-1
length: 13

CDR3: CASSLVNRGGYYNEQFF
DNA: TGTGCCAGCAGCTTAGTAAACCGGGGGGGATACTACAATGAGCAGTTCTTC
D: TRBD2
V: TRBV7-8
J: TRBJ2-1
length: 17

CDR3: CASSWGQTDGYTF
DNA: TGTGCCAGCAGCTGGGGACAGACAGATGGCTACACCTTC
D: TRBD1
V: TRBV6-5
J: TRBJ1-2
length: 13

CDR3: CASSPAGTPTGELFF
DNA: TGTGCCAGCAGCCCAGCGGGGACACCCACCGGGGAGCTGTTTTTT
D: -
V: TRBV7-9
J: TRBJ2-2
length: 15

CDR3: CASSPGVDSHSNQPQHF
DNA: TGTGCCAGCAGCCCCGGTGTGGACTCTCATAGCAATCAGCCCCAGCATTTT
D: -
V: TRBV16
J: TRBJ1-5
length: 17

CDR3: CASSQASVYNEQFF
DNA: TGTGCCAGCAGCCAAGCTAGCGTCTACAATGAGCAGTTCTTC
D: -
V: TRBV14
J: TRBJ2-1
length: 14

CDR3: CASKRQGANEQYF
DNA: TGTGCCAGCAAAAGACAGGGGGCAAACGAGCAGTACTTC
D: TRBD1
V: TRBV27
J: TRBJ2-7
length: 13

CDR3: CAGRGDTGELFF
DNA: TGTGCCGGCCGGGGGGACACCGGGGAGCTGTTTTTT
D: -
V: TRBV21-1
J: TRBJ2-2
length: 12

CDR3: CASSPPDRGLRYGYTF
DNA: TGTGCCAGCTCACCACCCGACAGGGGGCTACGTTATGGTTACACCTTC
D: TRBD1
V: TRBV18
J: TRBJ1-2
length: 16

CDR3: CATSRDSYTQYF
DNA: TGTGCCACCAGCAGGGACTCATATACGCAGTATTTT
D: -
V: TRBV15
J: TRBJ2-3
length: 12

CDR3: CASSVDRGETQYF
DNA: TGTGCCAGCAGCGTAGACCGGGGGGAGACCCAGTACTTC
D: -
V: TRBV9
J: TRBJ2-5
length: 13

CDR3: CASSLTGYEQYF
DNA: TGCGCCAGCAGCTTGACGGGCTACGAGCAGTACTTC
D: -
V: TRBV5-1
J: TRBJ2-7
length: 12